This T cell receptor beta chain originates from a study of cytomegalovirus exposure and HLA in healthy donors. Deletions cut 3 bases from V and 8 bases from J, with 28 bases between. This CDR3 is built from 18 residues. Germline V gene lookup returns CDR1 ENHRY and CDR2 SYGVKD. The PCR ran on 60 Vbeta and 13 Jbeta primers. Sequencing was performed with immunoSEQ multiplex PCR; in TCRdb, only in-frame clones are kept and a portion is missing. The table has some 190,000 clones, roughly four fifths seen once. The sequence came from a woman in her 30s in good health and CMV-seropositive. Sample: PBMCs. This chain uses TRBV10-3 with TRBJ1-2; D gene ambiguous. The chain's CDR3 is CAISDAAIQKTSREGYTF. CDR3 bases: TGTGCCATCAGTGATGCGGCTATTCAAAAAACCTCTCGGGAAGGCTACACCTTC.